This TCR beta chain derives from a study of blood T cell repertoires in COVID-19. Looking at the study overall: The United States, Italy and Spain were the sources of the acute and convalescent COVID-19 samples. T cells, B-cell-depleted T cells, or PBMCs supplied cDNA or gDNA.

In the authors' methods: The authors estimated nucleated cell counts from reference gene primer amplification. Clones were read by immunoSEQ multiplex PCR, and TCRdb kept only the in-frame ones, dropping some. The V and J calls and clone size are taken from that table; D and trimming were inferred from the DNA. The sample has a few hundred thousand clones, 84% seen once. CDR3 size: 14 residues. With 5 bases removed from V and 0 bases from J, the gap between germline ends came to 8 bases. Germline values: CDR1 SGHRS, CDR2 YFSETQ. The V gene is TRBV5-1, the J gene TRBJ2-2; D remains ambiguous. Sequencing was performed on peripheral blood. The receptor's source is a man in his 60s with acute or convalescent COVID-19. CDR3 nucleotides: TGCGCCAGCAGTTTCGTTTCGAACACCGGGGAGCTGTTTTTT. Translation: CASSFVSNTGELFF.